This T cell receptor (beta chain) was identified during a study of blood T cell repertoires in COVID-19. Study context: The samples span acute and convalescent COVID-19 from the United States, Italy and Spain.

V was clipped by 0 bases and J by 0 bases, with 12 bases between them. Looked up from germline, CDR1 is SEHNR and CDR2 is FQNEAQ (reference sequence). The CDR3 length is 16 residues. Sequencing was performed with immunoSEQ multiplex PCR; in TCRdb, only in-frame clones are kept and a portion is missing. The profile shows over 200,000 clones, 80% to 90% of them singletons. The genes are TRBV7-9 and TRBJ2-7, with TRBD2 as a possible D gene (5 bases). This sequence was found in a man aged 35-49 years with acute or convalescent COVID-19. Source material: peripheral blood. The chain's CDR3 is CASSLAPSLSSYEQYF. The CDR3 DNA follows: TGTGCCAGCAGCTTAGCGCCTAGCTTGAGCTCCTACGAGCAGTACTTC.